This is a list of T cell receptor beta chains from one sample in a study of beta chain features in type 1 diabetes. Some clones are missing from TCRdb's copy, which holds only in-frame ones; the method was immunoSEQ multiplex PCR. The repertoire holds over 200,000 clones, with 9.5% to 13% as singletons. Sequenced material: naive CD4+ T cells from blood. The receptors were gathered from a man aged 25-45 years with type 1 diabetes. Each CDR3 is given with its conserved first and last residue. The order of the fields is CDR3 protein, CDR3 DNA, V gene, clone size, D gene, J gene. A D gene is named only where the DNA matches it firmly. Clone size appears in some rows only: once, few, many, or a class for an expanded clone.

CASRAPKNTGELFF TGTGCCAGCAGAGCCCCGAAAAACACCGGGGAGCTGTTTTTT TRBV9 - - TRBJ2-2
CASSLEGTRSTDTQYF TGCGCCAGCAGCTTGGAAGGGACACGGAGCACAGATACGCAGTATTTT TRBV5-1 - - TRBJ2-3
CASSLDRAEAFF TGTGCCAGCAGCTTGGACAGGGCCGAAGCTTTCTTT TRBV6-5 few TRBD1 TRBJ1-1
CASSGGYSSEQYF TGTGCCAGCAGCGGGGGTTATTCTTCCGAGCAGTACTTC TRBV2 - - TRBJ2-7
CSARDSSTDTQYF TGCAGCGCCCGGGACAGTAGCACAGATACGCAGTATTTT TRBV29-1 - TRBD1 TRBJ2-3
CASSLLGQASTDTQYF TGTGCCAGCAGTCTCTTAGGACAGGCTAGCACAGATACGCAGTATTTT TRBV28 - TRBD1 TRBJ2-3
CAFGQGGTEAFF TGTGCCTTTGGACAGGGGGGCACTGAAGCTTTCTTT TRBV30 few TRBD1 TRBJ1-1
CAWNSGQGNMGANVLTF TGTGCCTGGAACTCGGGACAGGGGAATATGGGGGCCAACGTCCTGACTTTC TRBV30 - TRBD1 TRBJ2-6
CSVPIPDRGGYGYTF TGCAGCGTCCCAATCCCTGACAGGGGAGGGTATGGCTACACCTTC TRBV29-1 - TRBD1 TRBJ1-2
CASSFLDRSTEAFF TGTGCCAGCAGCTTCCTCGACAGGAGCACTGAAGCTTTCTTT TRBV11-2 few - TRBJ1-1
CASSLGQYNEQFF TGTGCCAGCAGCTTAGGCCAGTACAATGAGCAGTTCTTC TRBV11-3 - - TRBJ2-1
CASSSVLGPSVPQYF TGTGCCAGCAGCTCAGTTCTTGGGCCCTCTGTGCCCCAGTACTTC TRBV5-6 few - TRBJ2-5
CASSLSGQGYEQYF TGCGCCAGCAGCTTGTCGGGACAGGGATACGAGCAGTACTTC TRBV5-1 - TRBD1 TRBJ2-7
CASSLASHLNQPQHF TGTGCCAGCAGCTTAGCTAGCCACCTCAATCAGCCCCAGCATTTT TRBV11-2 - - TRBJ1-5
CASSLRGPAGTQETQYF TGTGCCAGCAGCCTACGTGGTCCAGCGGGGACACAAGAGACCCAGTACTTC TRBV7-2 - - TRBJ2-5
CASSPERGSEQFF TGTGCCAGTAGTCCCGAGCGGGGCAGTGAGCAGTTCTTC TRBV19 - TRBD2 TRBJ2-1
CASSGTGGSYGYTF TGTGCCAGCAGCGGTACAGGGGGCAGCTATGGCTACACCTTC TRBV9 few TRBD1 TRBJ1-2
CASSVRQGRDEQFF TGTGCCAGCAGTGTACGACAGGGGAGGGATGAGCAGTTCTTC TRBV25-1 - - TRBJ2-1
CATRLVGGTFEQYF TGTGCCACCAGGCTTGTGGGGGGGACTTTCGAGCAGTACTTC TRBV15 few TRBD2 TRBJ2-7
CASRGDSPLHF TGTGCCAGCAGAGGGGATTCACCCCTCCACTTT TRBV6-5 - - TRBJ1-6
CASSFDISYEQYF TGTGCCAGCAGCTTCGACATCTCCTACGAGCAGTACTTC TRBV7-8 few - TRBJ2-7
CASSFGNRGVRVQFF TGTGCCAGCAGCTTTGGAAATCGCGGGGTTAGGGTGCAGTTCTTC TRBV7-9 - - TRBJ2-1
CASSEDRNYGYTF TGTGCCAGCAGTGAAGACAGAAACTATGGCTACACCTTC TRBV2 few - TRBJ1-2
CASSPPAGGETQYF TGTGCCAGCTCACCACCTGCAGGGGGCGAGACCCAGTACTTC TRBV18 - TRBD1 TRBJ2-5